This is a list of T cell receptor beta chains from one sample in a study of cytomegalovirus exposure and HLA in healthy donors. Assay: immunoSEQ multiplex PCR; the TCRdb copy retains only in-frame clones and omits some. The sample holds approximately 280,000 clones; around nine tenths are singletons and the top ten take 2% to 3%. What was sequenced was PBMCs. The receptors here all came from a woman aged 18 to 35 in good health and CMV-seronegative. Both conserved end residues are part of each CDR3. A D gene is named only where the DNA matches it firmly. The listing skips clone size in some rows; elsewhere it reads once, few, many or a size class.

J gene | clone size | D gene | V gene | CDR3 DNA | CDR3 protein
TRBJ1-3 | NA | NA | TRBV21-1 | TGTGCCAGCAGCAGATGTTACAGGGGGCTAGTCGGAAACACCATATATTTT | CASSRCYRGLVGNTIYF
TRBJ1-1 | NA | NA | TRBV10-3 | TGTGCCATCAGTGAATCGGGGATACCGAACACTGAAGCTTTCTTT | CAISESGIPNTEAFF
TRBJ2-3 | NA | NA | TRBV19 | TGTGCCAGTAGTTTTCAGACAGACCTTAGTTTCACAGATACGCAGTATTTT | CASSFQTDLSFTDTQYF
TRBJ1-2 | NA | NA | TRBV5-6 | TGTGCCAGCAGCTACAGGGATTCGGATGGCTACACCTTC | CASSYRDSDGYTF
TRBJ1-4 | NA | TRBD1 | TRBV11-2 | TGTGCCAGCAGCGGATTCGACAGGGGGCAGGCTAATGAAAAACTGTTTTTT | CASSGFDRGQANEKLFF
TRBJ1-2 | NA | TRBD1 | TRBV27 | TGTGCCAGCGGACGGACAGGGGGCTCTAATGGCTACACCTTC | CASGRTGGSNGYTF
TRBJ2-3 | NA | NA | TRBV10-3 | TGTGCCAGCCGAGAAACTAGTACAGATACGCAGTATTTT | CASRETSTDTQYF
TRBJ2-5 | NA | TRBD2 | TRBV5-4 | TGTGCCAGCAGCCCAGGACTAGCAGAGACCCAGTACTTC | CASSPGLAETQYF
TRBJ1-3 | NA | NA | TRBV27 | TGTGCCAGCAGTTTATCGGCCCCCTCAGGGTCTGGAAACACCATATATTTT | CASSLSAPSGSGNTIYF
TRBJ2-2 | NA | NA | TRBV5-1 | TGCGCCAGCAGCTTAACTCTCGGGGAGCTGTTTTTT | CASSLTLGELFF
TRBJ2-1 | NA | NA | TRBV29-1 | TGCAGCGTTGAACGGGACCAGGGGACGAATGAGCAGTTCTTC | CSVERDQGTNEQFF
TRBJ1-4 | NA | TRBD1 | TRBV29-1 | TGCAGCGTTCCCGCAGGGGGCGGTGAAAAACTGTTTTTT | CSVPAGGGEKLFF
TRBJ1-1 | NA | TRBD1 | TRBV15 | TGTGCCACCAGCAGGACTACAGGGGGCATGACGGCTTTCTTT | CATSRTTGGMTAFF
TRBJ2-3 | NA | TRBD2 | TRBV19 | TGTGCCAGTAGTATAGACCTAGCGGGGGGGCCGTCACGTAGAGTCACAGATACGCAGTATTTT | CASSIDLAGGPSRRVTDTQYF
TRBJ2-7 | NA | NA | TRBV5-4 | TGTGCCAGCAGCTTGGGAGTCGGGGCCTACGAGCAGTACTTC | CASSLGVGAYEQYF
TRBJ1-1 | few | NA | TRBV30 | TGTGCCTGGAGTGTAGGGGGGAACACTGAAGCTTTCTTT | CAWSVGGNTEAFF
TRBJ2-1 | NA | TRBD2 | TRBV30 | TGTGCCTGGAGTGTTGGGGGGACTAGCCATGAGCAGTTCTTC | CAWSVGGTSHEQFF
TRBJ1-2 | NA | TRBD1 | TRBV7-3 | TGTGCCAGCAGCGCTAGGGACAGGAGCGACTATGGCTACACCTTC | CASSARDRSDYGYTF
TRBJ2-7 | NA | TRBD1 | TRBV5-6 | TGTGCCAGCAGCTACGGGACAGGGGGCCGCGAGCAGTACTTC | CASSYGTGGREQYF
TRBJ1-1 | NA | NA | TRBV6-6 | TGTGCCAGCAGTTACAGTAGTTCGAACACTGAAGCTTTCTTT | CASSYSSSNTEAFF
TRBJ1-1 | NA | TRBD1 | TRBV7-9 | TGTTCCAGCAGCTTAGGACAGGGGGTAAAGGTGTGGGACACTGAAGCTTTCTTT | CSSSLGQGVKVWDTEAFF
TRBJ2-7 | NA | TRBD1 | TRBV7-9 | TGTTCCAGCAGCTCACGGACAGGGGGCTACGAGCAGTACTTC | CSSSSRTGGYEQYF
TRBJ1-5 | NA | NA | TRBV21-1 | TGTGCCAGCAGCGTAGTTAATAGCAATCAGCCCCAGCATTTT | CASSVVNSNQPQHF
TRBJ2-5 | few | NA | TRBV5-4 | TGTGCCAGCAGCTTGGACAGGGTCCAAGAGACCCAGTACTTC | CASSLDRVQETQYF
TRBJ1-2 | NA | NA | TRBV29-1 | TGCAGCGCCCTTGGACTCGTTTGGTCGGATGGCTACACCTTC | CSALGLVWSDGYTF
TRBJ1-5 | NA | NA | TRBV6-5 | TGTGCCAGCAGTGGGATGGGGGGGCAGGAGCCCCAGCATTTT | CASSGMGGQEPQHF
TRBJ2-1 | NA | NA | TRBV9 | TGTGCCAGCAGCCACAGGGAAAATGAGCAGTTCTTC | CASSHRENEQFF
TRBJ2-7 | few | TRBD2 | TRBV13 | TGTGCCAGCAGCGCCCCGGGGGGGTTCTACGAGCAGTACTTC | CASSAPGGFYEQYF
TRBJ2-3 | NA | TRBD2 | TRBV6-4 | TGTGCCAGCAGTGAAGTGGCGGGAGCCACAGATACGCAGTATTTT | CASSEVAGATDTQYF
TRBJ1-2 | few | TRBD1 | TRBV5-6 | TGTGCCAGCGGCCCGACAGGGAAGGTCTATGGCTACACCTTC | CASGPTGKVYGYTF
TRBJ2-1 | NA | NA | TRBV15 | TGTGCCACCAGCAGAGACAGGTACAATGAGCAGTTCTTC | CATSRDRYNEQFF
TRBJ2-7 | NA | NA | TRBV11-2 | TGTGCCAGCAGGGACTATCGCCGTGGGGACTCCTACGAGCAGTACTTC | CASRDYRRGDSYEQYF
TRBJ1-2 | NA | NA | TRBV5-1 | TGCGCCAGCAGCCGTGGCGACGGGATCTATGGCTACACCTTC | CASSRGDGIYGYTF
TRBJ1-3 | NA | NA | TRBV21-1 | TGTGCCAGCAGCAAGGTCGGAGGGCCTCTAGGTGGAAACACCATATATTTT | CASSKVGGPLGGNTIYF
TRBJ2-3 | NA | TRBD2 | TRBV5-1 | TGCGCCAGCAGCGAGGGACTAGCGGGGGAGATAACAGATACGCAGTATTTT | CASSEGLAGEITDTQYF
TRBJ2-7 | NA | NA | TRBV30 | TGTGCCTGGAGTCTGGCAGTTTCCTACGAGCAGTACTTC | CAWSLAVSYEQYF
TRBJ2-2 | NA | TRBD2 | TRBV4-1 | TGCGCCAGCAGCCAATCTTCGACTAGCGGGGGGGCCTCTTCTCACGGGGAGCTGTTTTTT | CASSQSSTSGGASSHGELFF
TRBJ1-1 | NA | NA | TRBV5-1 | TGCGCCAGCAGCTTGGAGTGGCCTGAAGCTTTCTTT | CASSLEWPEAFF
TRBJ1-5 | NA | NA | TRBV27 | TGTGCCAGCAGTTACCGATTATACACACCGGGGGATCAGCCCCAGCATTTT | CASSYRLYTPGDQPQHF
TRBJ2-7 | NA | TRBD1 | TRBV10-3 | TGTGCCATCAGTAGGGACAGTCCCCACGAGCAGTACTTC | CAISRDSPHEQYF
TRBJ2-1 | NA | NA | TRBV19 | TGTGCCAGTAGTACCGTGGGGAGGTCACAGTTCTTC | CASSTVGRSQFF
TRBJ2-1 | NA | NA | TRBV6-1 | TGTGCCAGCAGTCGGAGGGGTGGGGCCGGCAATGAGCAGTTCTTC | CASSRRGGAGNEQFF
TRBJ2-1 | NA | NA | TRBV27 | TGTGCCAGCAGTTTACGTACAGGTCATTACAATGAGCAGTTCTTC | CASSLRTGHYNEQFF
TRBJ2-3 | NA | TRBD1 | TRBV7-9 | TGTGCCAGCAGCCAAGGAGGGACAGGGGGTTCCACAGATACGCAGTATTTT | CASSQGGTGGSTDTQYF